Below, 23 T cell receptor beta chains from the same sample are listed, as sequenced in a study of shared clonotypes between healthy human individuals (dated by TCRdb to the early 2020s). Library preparation employed the immunoSEQ multiplex PCR assay. TCRdb stores this immuneACCESS table with in-frame sequences only. Part of the clones is absent; in the studies checked, under half of the shortfall reflects unresolved V genes, and no reason is known for the rest. Across this sample there are some 800,000 clones, with nearly 95% seen only once. The ten largest make up 24% of the sample. For the CD8 naive samples, CD45RO-negative cells were positively selected for CCR7, yielding a CD45RA+CCR7+ population from which TemRA cells were excluded. The material sequenced was naive CD8+ T cells sorted from blood. Explained via the paper, the cell subset or site label denotes: CD45RA+CCR7+. The receptors were sampled from a man between 25 and 39 years old in good health.

The rearrangement joins TRBV28 to TRBJ1-2; 9 bases align to TRBD1. The V segment lost 6 bases and the J segment 3 bases; nucleotides outside the gene matches: 8. CDR1 is MDHEN and CDR2 is SYDVKM in the germline V gene. There are 15 residues in the CDR3. CDR3 bases: TGTGCCAGCAGAGAACCGGGACAGGGATACTATGGCTACACCTTC. Its translation is CASREPGQGYYGYTF.

This clone showed up just once. This chain joins TRBV4-1 and TRBJ2-1; 14 nucleotides agree with TRBD2. Germline V gene data show CDR1 as MGHRA and CDR2 as YSYEKL. J lost 8 bases, V lost 4 bases, and 10 bases had no gene match. The CDR3 extends over 17 amino acids. The CDR3 here is CASSPDGLAGGSDEQFF. The CDR3 bases are TGCGCCAGCAGCCCGGACGGACTAGCGGGAGGATCAGATGAGCAGTTCTTC.

This chain uses TRBV4-1 with TRBJ2-5; D might be TRBD2 (6 bases). The CDR3 sequence is 14 residues long. The V gene's germline CDR1 is MGHRA and CDR2 YSYEKL. V dropped 3 bases and J dropped 6 bases, with 14 bases sitting between them. In DNA form, the CDR3 reads TGCGCCAGCAGCCAGGGACTCGGTGGTAAGACCCAGTACTTC. Its protein is CASSQGLGGKTQYF.

V is TRBV4-1 and J is TRBJ1-1; D ambiguous. Germline V gives CDR1 MGHRA, CDR2 YSYEKL. The CDR3 contains 13 residues. With 2 bases removed from V and 3 bases from J, the gap between germline ends came to 7 bases. The CDR3 nucleotides are TGCGCCAGCAGCCAACGGGAAGACACTGAAGCTTTCTTT. It encodes CASSQREDTEAFF.

This chain connects TRBV13 to TRBJ2-1; D is undetermined. Trimming took 4 bases from V and 0 from J, leaving 13 bases between them. This CDR3 region has 16 residues. CDR1 and CDR2 (germline): PRHDT, FYEKMQ (reference sequence). CDR3 sequence: CASSSFLGSSYNEQFF. Written as DNA, the CDR3 is TGTGCCAGCAGCTCCTTCCTGGGTAGCTCCTACAATGAGCAGTTCTTC.

The chain combines TRBV5-1 with TRBJ2-7; D gene ambiguous. Trimming removed 5 bases at V and 7 bases at J, with 10 bases between. The CDR3 is made up of 11 amino acids. CDR1 SGHRS and CDR2 YFSETQ come from the germline V gene. The chain's CDR3 is CASRGLGEQYF. DNA for the CDR3: TGCGCCAGCAGGGGTCTGGGAGAGCAGTACTTC.

This clone was counted between two and nine times. The gene calls are TRBV27 and TRBJ1-2, with 8 bases matching TRBD1. The CDR3 runs to 17 residues. Germline-derived CDR1 and CDR2 are MNHEY and SMNVEV (reference sequence). J lost 2 bases, V lost 4 bases, and 12 bases had no gene match. The CDR3 sequence: CASSSPGQVGRNYGYTF. DNA for the CDR3: TGTGCCAGCAGTTCACCGGGACAGGTGGGGCGGAACTATGGCTACACCTTC.

For the CDR3, the DNA is TGTGCCAGCAGCTCGGGACTAGCCGCCTACGAGCAGTACTTC. This encodes CASSSGLAAYEQYF. The chain has TRBV7-2 and TRBJ2-7; 9 positions match TRBD2. In germline, CDR1 is SGHTA, CDR2 FQGNSA. V dropped 4 bases and J dropped 2; count of bases not matched to a gene: 3. CDR3 length: 14 amino acids.

The V call is TRBV7-9, the J call TRBJ2-7; D might be TRBD1 (5 bases). Germline CDR1 reads SEHNR; CDR2 reads FQNEAQ (reference sequence). The CDR3 loop spans 15 amino acids. Trimming took off 5 bases at V and 0 bases at J, with 14 bases between the two ends. CDR3 DNA sequence: TGTGCCAGCAGCCACAGGCAGACCGACTCCTACGAGCAGTACTTC. Protein: CASSHRQTDSYEQYF.

This sequence joins TRBV27 and TRBJ2-2; D uncertain. CDR1 is MNHEY and CDR2 is SMNVEV in the germline V gene (reference sequence). The CDR3 has 12 amino acids. V was cut by 2 bases and J by 8 bases, with 6 bases left in between. Written as DNA, the CDR3 is TGTGCCAGCAGTTTAATTCAGGGGGAGCTGTTTTTT. This encodes CASSLIQGELFF.

The chain links TRBV2 to TRBJ2-3; TRBD2 matches 14 bases. Germline loops: CDR1 SNHLY, CDR2 FYNNEI. The CDR3 contains 18 residues. V dropped 9 bases and J dropped 2; count of bases not matched to a gene: 13. Here the CDR3 reads CASGDPGLAGDVTDTQYF. In DNA, the CDR3 is TGTGCCAGTGGAGATCCGGGACTAGCGGGAGACGTCACAGATACGCAGTATTTT.

The chain has TRBV11-3 and TRBJ2-7; 10 bases match TRBD2. Unmatched junction bases numbered 4, after V lost 5 bases and J lost 6 bases. This CDR3 contains 13 residues. Germline V gene data show CDR1 as SGHNT and CDR2 as YENEEA. This CDR3 reads CASSQGTSAEQYF. The DNA of the CDR3 is TGTGCCAGCAGCCAAGGGACTAGCGCCGAGCAGTACTTC.

The chain combines TRBV7-9 with TRBJ2-2; possible D gene TRBD2, 5 bases. Trimming shortened V by 5 bases and J by 4 bases, and 17 bases separated the two germline ends. Germline CDR1 and CDR2: SEHNR and FQNEAQ (reference sequence). The CDR3 totals 16 residues. The CDR3 nucleotides are TGTGCCAGCAGCACTCGGAGGCCCCCCAGCACCGGGGAGCTGTTTTTT. This sequence encodes CASSTRRPPSTGELFF.

The CDR3, as DNA: TGTGCCAGCAGCTTATATCCCAGGACTAGCGGGAGGGGATACAATGAGCAGTTCTTC. The encoded protein is CASSLYPRTSGRGYNEQFF. V and J are TRBV7-9 and TRBJ2-1; 15 bases are shared with TRBD2. V was clipped by 2 bases and J by 4 bases; unmatched bases: 9. Germline lookup yields CDR1 SEHNR and CDR2 FQNEAQ (reference sequence). The CDR3 consists of 19 residues.

V usage is TRBV25-1 and J usage is TRBJ1-1, with a weak D call TRBD1 (5 bases). With 4 bases removed from V and 5 bases from J, the gap between germline ends came to 17 bases. The CDR3 is 15 amino acids. CDR1 and CDR2 (germline): MGHDK, SYGVNS. CDR3 sequence: CASSAQESPGTEAFF. CDR3 nucleotide sequence: TGTGCCAGCAGTGCACAAGAATCCCCAGGGACTGAAGCTTTCTTT.

The V call is TRBV13, the J call TRBJ2-2; possibly TRBD2 for D (6 bases). The length of the CDR3 is 15 residues. Germline-derived CDR1 and CDR2 are PRHDT and FYEKMQ (reference sequence). Trimming cost V 5 bases and J 1 base, with 11 bases left between them. CDR3 sequence reads: CASSIAEMNTGELFF. In nucleotides, the CDR3 is TGTGCCAGCAGCATAGCGGAAATGAACACCGGGGAGCTGTTTTTT. Filled out from reference TRBV13 and TRBJ2-2, the complete variable domain reads AAGVIQSPRHLIKEKRETATLKCYPIPRHDTVYWYQQGPGQDPQFLISFYEKMQSDKGSIPDRFSAQQFSDYHSELNMSSLELGDSALYFCASSIAEMNTGELFFGEGSRLTVL.

The chain links TRBV12-5 to TRBJ2-7, with D unclear. V gave up 2 bases and J gave up 5 bases, with 10 bases separating them. This CDR3 is 13 amino acids long. Germline CDR1 LGHNT, CDR2 FRNRAP. The DNA for the CDR3 is TGTGCTAGTGGTTTGCATGGCCTGGACGAGCAGTACTTC. Protein product: CASGLHGLDEQYF.

This chain connects TRBV5-4 to TRBJ1-2, with D unresolved. Trimming shortened V by 4 bases and J by 0 bases, and 16 bases separated the two germline ends. Germline lookup yields CDR1 SGHNT and CDR2 YYREEE (reference sequence). The CDR3 extends over 16 amino acids. The CDR3 spells CASSLPGGEANYGYTF. CDR3 DNA sequence: TGTGCCAGCAGCCTGCCCGGTGGGGAAGCTAACTATGGCTACACCTTC. The variable domain in full, with the rest retrieved from reference TRBV5-4 and TRBJ1-2, is ETGVTQSPTHLIKTRGQQVTLRCSSQSGHNTVSWYQQALGQGPQFIFQYYREEENGRGNFPPRFSGLQFPNYSSELNVNALELDDSALYLCASSLPGGEANYGYTFGSGTRLTVV.

The chain combines TRBV5-5 with TRBJ2-7; D is unresolved. Trimming pared 0 bases from V and 4 bases from J, leaving 8 bases between. The CDR3 totals 13 residues. Germline CDR1 is SGHKS and CDR2 is YYEKEE (reference sequence). CDR3 coding DNA: TGTGCCAGCAGCTTGGGCAGTGGGTACGAGCAGTACTTC. Amino acid sequence: CASSLGSGYEQYF.

The V gene is TRBV7-6, the J gene TRBJ2-7, with 7 bases fitting TRBD1. Per germline, CDR1 SGHVS and CDR2 FNYEAQ. This CDR3 is 15 amino acids long. After removal of 5 bases from V and 1 base from J, the junction contained 8 bases not matched to a gene. CDR3 in DNA: TGTGCCAGCAGCCCGGGGACAGATTCTTCCTACGAGCAGTACTTC. Its translation: CASSPGTDSSYEQYF.

The chain is built from TRBV9 and TRBJ2-3; D unresolved. The CDR3 loop spans 14 amino acids. Germline CDR1 and CDR2: SGDLS and YYNGEE. V was pared by 0 bases and J by 5 bases, with 10 bases between. Written as DNA, the CDR3 is TGTGCCAGCAGCGTAGGTCGTAGTATAGATACGCAGTATTTT. It translates to CASSVGRSIDTQYF.

The rearrangement joins TRBV4-2 to TRBJ2-5; possibly TRBD1 or TRBD2 for D (5 bases each). Trimming stripped 1 base from V and 4 bases from J, with 10 bases between. Looked up from germline, CDR1 is LGHNA and CDR2 is YNFKEQ. CDR3 length equals 14 residues. The CDR3 here is CASSQVGTGETQYF. The CDR3 DNA reads as TGTGCCAGCAGCCAAGTTGGGACCGGAGAGACCCAGTACTTC.

This rearrangement joins TRBV4-2 to TRBJ2-2, with a possible D match to TRBD2 (5 bases). The CDR3 runs to 12 residues. The germline V gene encodes CDR1 LGHNA and CDR2 YNFKEQ. V lost 6 bases and J 8 bases, leaving 10 bases between the germline ends. The CDR3 loop is CASSYEGGELFF. The CDR3 DNA follows: TGTGCCAGCAGTTATGAGGGTGGGGAGCTGTTTTTT.